What follows is one T cell receptor (beta chain) and its context. Its antigen is currently unknown. Clones were read by immunoSEQ multiplex PCR, and TCRdb kept only the in-frame ones, dropping some. The sample records about 45,000 clones, approximately 81% being singletons. The data belong to a study of vaccination effects on CD4 cells after COVID-19. CDR1 is MNHEY, CDR2 SMNVEV, per germline (reference sequence). The CDR3 spans 17 residues. The V and J ends lost 5 bases and 1 base, in that order; junction bases with no gene match: 9. Researchers isolated CD4+ T cells once around 11 days of culture had elapsed. Half-medium replacement with IL-2 medium occurred on days 3 and 7.

The rearrangement links TRBV27 to TRBJ2-2; 8 nucleotides line up with TRBD1. The sequencing used CD4+ T cells from PBMCs cultured without peptide, collected before COVID-19 vaccination. This receptor was taken from a human donor who had a prior SARS-CoV-2 infection. In DNA, the CDR3 is TGTGCCAGCAGTGGGGGTAGCGGACAGGGGAACACCGGGGAGCTGTTTTTT. Translation gives CASSGGSGQGNTGELFF.